These T cell receptor beta chains were read from a single sample in a study of siplizumab effects on memory and regulatory T cells. Method: immunoSEQ multiplex PCR; TCRdb's copy keeps in-frame clones and lacks some. Found here are nearly 85,000 clones, 85% to 95% of them singletons; the top ten hold around a sixth. The sequencing input was CD8+ T cells sorted from blood. The receptors were sampled from a human donor in good health. Both conserved end residues are trimmed from each CDR3. For some rows the clone size is stated as once, few or many, or as a class when expanded; others skip it.

clone_size	v_call	j_call	cdr3_aa
once	TRBV9	TRBJ2-5	ASSVGQRETQY
.	TRBV6-1	TRBJ2-1	ATGRTSGYNEQF
.	TRBV15	.	ATSARQGPYEQY
.	TRBV16	TRBJ2-1	ASSQFLLADSYNEQF
.	TRBV9	TRBJ2-1	ASSPGQVHNEQF
.	TRBV2	TRBJ1-5	ASSEYGNQPQH
.	TRBV7-6	TRBJ2-7	ASSFRSGLAGLPSYEQY
.	TRBV7-8	TRBJ1-1	ASSLARTGMNTEAF
.	TRBV12-5	TRBJ2-7	ASGFPDRGSYEQY
.	TRBV5-4	TRBJ1-4	ASSSGGDRNRELF
.	TRBV7-9	TRBJ2-7	ASSYGLAGVALHEQY
.	TRBV9	TRBJ2-7	ASSPPKGGPPYEQY
.	TRBV7-9	TRBJ2-7	ASSLGTSDYEQY
.	TRBV6-5	TRBJ2-1	ASTPTGYYNEQF
once	TRBV10-1	TRBJ2-1	ARPCPGQAQF
.	TRBV14	TRBJ2-7	ASSQSGEQY
.	TRBV11-2	TRBJ2-7	ASSLGGSYEQY
.	TRBV7-9	TRBJ1-5	ASGDTMGQPQH
.	TRBV27	TRBJ1-1	ASSLGPVSTEAF
.	TRBV10-1	TRBJ2-3	ASSESIRSGSTDTQY
.	TRBV28	TRBJ2-5	ASSFDSGQETQY
.	TRBV5-1	TRBJ1-2	ASSSGQGAVYT
.	TRBV27	TRBJ2-7	ASSLSQGASEQY
.	TRBV5-1	TRBJ1-3	ASSFGTGAGNTIY
.	TRBV27	TRBJ2-2	GTGNTGELF
.	TRBV6-5	TRBJ1-1	ASSGQIDNTEAF
.	TRBV5-1	TRBJ2-7	ASKSLDEQY
.	TRBV10-3	TRBJ2-1	AIRDSGGPGNEQF
.	TRBV5-6	TRBJ1-2	ASSFGGSGYGYT
.	TRBV7-8	TRBJ2-7	ASSPIGPTYEQY
.	TRBV28	TRBJ2-5	ASSFFREIQETQY
.	TRBV19	TRBJ2-1	ASSIQGPPYNEQF